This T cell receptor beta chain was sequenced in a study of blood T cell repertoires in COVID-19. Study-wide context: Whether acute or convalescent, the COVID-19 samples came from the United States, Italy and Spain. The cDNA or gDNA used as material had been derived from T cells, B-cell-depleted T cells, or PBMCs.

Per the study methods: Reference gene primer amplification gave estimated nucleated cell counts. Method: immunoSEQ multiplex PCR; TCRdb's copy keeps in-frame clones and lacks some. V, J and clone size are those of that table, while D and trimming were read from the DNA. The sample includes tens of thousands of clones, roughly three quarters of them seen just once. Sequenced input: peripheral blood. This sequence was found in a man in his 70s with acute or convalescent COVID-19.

This CDR3 reads CASSTDRGPVYEQYF. CDR3 nucleotide sequence: TGTGCCAGCAGCACGGACAGGGGGCCGGTCTACGAGCAGTACTTC. V gene TRBV7-7 combines with J gene TRBJ2-7; TRBD1 agrees at 11 bases. The CDR3 length is 15 residues. Per germline, CDR1 SSHAT and CDR2 FNYEAQ (reference sequence). V was clipped by 5 bases and J by 3 bases; unmatched bases: 6.